The rows below give T cell receptor beta chains drawn from one sample of a study of shared clonotypes between healthy human individuals. Sequenced by immunoSEQ multiplex PCR; TCRdb stores in-frame clones only, minus some. The profile shows approximately 100,000 clones, roughly two thirds of them singletons. Sequences were obtained from memory CD8+ T cells sorted from blood. These receptor sequences come from a man under 40 in good health. The CDR3 runs from the conserved cysteine through the conserved F or W. The D gene is left open where the match is weak. The size of a clone is reported for some rows only, either as once, few or many, or as a class for expanded clones.

abundance	v_gene	d_gene	j_gene	CDR3nt	CDR3aa
few	TRBV13	-	TRBJ1-2	TGTGCCAGCAGCCGGGTGGCGGGCGATGGCTACACCTTC	CASSRVAGDGYTF
-	TRBV6-1	-	TRBJ2-7	TGTGCCAGCAGTGACCCGGGACTGACCCCCTACGAGCAGTACTTC	CASSDPGLTPYEQYF
once	TRBV11-2	-	TRBJ2-3	TGTGCCAGCAGCTTAGTCCCGGGCCTAGCGCTCACAGATACGCAGTATTTT	CASSLVPGLALTDTQYF
-	TRBV7-8	-	TRBJ2-3	TGTGCCAGCAGCTCCCTTTATGACGCAGATACGCAGTATTTT	CASSSLYDADTQYF
few	TRBV5-1	-	TRBJ2-7	TGCGCCAGCAGCTCCGGGACCGACTCCTACGAGCAGTACTTC	CASSSGTDSYEQYF
-	TRBV4-1	TRBD2	TRBJ2-2	TGCGCCAGCAGCCAACGCCACGCTAGCGGGCAGGCCGGGGAGCTGTTTTTT	CASSQRHASGQAGELFF
-	TRBV7-7	TRBD2	TRBJ2-1	TGTGCTAGCAGCGTTCACCCGACGAGCGGGAGGGCCTACAATGAGCAGTTCTTC	CASSVHPTSGRAYNEQFF
-	TRBV25-1	TRBD2	TRBJ2-1	TGTGCCAGCAGTGAAGAGACTAGCGGGCGTTCCTACAATGAGCAGTTCTTC	CASSEETSGRSYNEQFF
few	TRBV19	-	TRBJ2-1	TGTGCCAGTAGCAGGGGAAGTTACAATGAGCAGTTCTTC	CASSRGSYNEQFF
-	TRBV6-5	TRBD2	TRBJ2-3	TGTGCCAGCAGCCTGGGAGGGCGACGCGGAGATACGCAGTATTTT	CASSLGGRRGDTQYF
few	TRBV28	-	TRBJ2-7	TGTGCCAGCAGTAAGAACTACGAGCAGTACTTC	CASSKNYEQYF
-	TRBV10-3	-	TRBJ2-3	TGTGCCATCAGTGACACAGATACGCAGTATTTT	CAISDTDTQYF
-	TRBV6-5	-	TRBJ1-1	TGTGCCAGCAGTTACTCGGACGGACTGAACACTGAAGCTTTCTTT	CASSYSDGLNTEAFF
-	TRBV4-1	-	TRBJ1-2	TGCGCCAGCAGCCCAGGACAGACCTATGGCTACACCTTC	CASSPGQTYGYTF
-	TRBV9	TRBD2	TRBJ2-1	TGTGCCAGCAGCGGTAGCGGGAGTTCGTACAATGAGCAGTTCTTC	CASSGSGSSYNEQFF
-	TRBV7-9	TRBD2	TRBJ2-7	TGTGCCAGCAGCGGGACTAGCGGGAGGGCCCGGCCCTACGAGCAGTACTTC	CASSGTSGRARPYEQYF
few	TRBV10-3	-	TRBJ2-7	TGTGCCATCAGTGACAGGGACTACGAGCAGTACTTC	CAISDRDYEQYF
-	TRBV28	-	TRBJ2-7	TGTGCCAGCGGGAGAAATAGCGGTATTGACTCCTACGAGCAGTACTTC	CASGRNSGIDSYEQYF
-	TRBV7-7	TRBD2	TRBJ2-3	TGTGCCAGCAGCCCAGGACTAGCGAACACAGATACGCAGTATTTT	CASSPGLANTDTQYF
-	TRBV7-2	-	TRBJ2-7	TGTGCCAGCAGCGTATACGGGGAGTACGAGCAGTACTTC	CASSVYGEYEQYF
few	TRBV15	-	TRBJ2-6	TGTGCCACCAGCAGGACCCCCTCTGGGGCCAACGTCCTGACTTTC	CATSRTPSGANVLTF
-	TRBV7-2	-	TRBJ1-5	TGTGCCAGCAGCATAGGGGGGAAGTTCGGTCAGCCCCAGCATTTT	CASSIGGKFGQPQHF
-	TRBV27	TRBD1	TRBJ1-2	TGTGCCAGCAGCTGGACAGGGTCCTATGGCTACACCTTC	CASSWTGSYGYTF
-	TRBV19	TRBD1	TRBJ1-4	TGTGCCAGTGGTATCGGGACAGGGGTTCATGAAAAACTGTTTTTT	CASGIGTGVHEKLFF
-	TRBV5-5	TRBD1	TRBJ2-3	TGTGCCAGCAGCTTGGAGGGACAGGGTATCGATACGCAGTATTTT	CASSLEGQGIDTQYF
-	TRBV11-2	-	TRBJ2-7	TGTGCCAGCAGCCCCTTCCCGGGCTCCGGCAACTACGAGCAGTACTTC	CASSPFPGSGNYEQYF
-	TRBV7-3	TRBD1	TRBJ2-2	TGTGCCAGCAGGACAGGGGGCCTGGGCACCGGGGAGCTGTTTTTT	CASRTGGLGTGELFF
-	TRBV5-1	-	TRBJ2-5	TGCGCCAGCAACTCCGCGACTGGCCTACAAGAGACCCAGTACTTC	CASNSATGLQETQYF
-	TRBV7-8	TRBD2	TRBJ2-1	TGTGCCAGCAGGGGACTGGAGCGGAAGGCGGGGGGTGAGCAGTTCTTC	CASRGLERKAGGEQFF
-	TRBV28	TRBD2	TRBJ2-7	TGTGCCAGCAGTTCTCTCCCTAGCGGGAAGGGCTACGAGCAGTACTTT	CASSSLPSGKGYEQYF
-	TRBV10-1	TRBD2	TRBJ2-5	TGCGCCGGTCGGGAGACGCGACTAGCGGGTGAAGAGACCCAGTACTTC	CAGRETRLAGEETQYF
-	TRBV11-2	-	TRBJ2-1	TGTGCCAGCAGCTTAGAATCAGGGGCCCTTTACAATGAGCAGTTCTTC	CASSLESGALYNEQFF
many	TRBV12-5	TRBD1	TRBJ2-3	TGTGCTGGATCGCTGGGACAGTTCCCAGATACGCAGTATTTT	CAGSLGQFPDTQYF
once	TRBV5-1	TRBD1	TRBJ1-2	TGCGCCAGCAGCTTGGCGGGACAGGGCTCGAGTGGCTACACCTTC	CASSLAGQGSSGYTF
few	TRBV6-6	-	TRBJ1-5	TGTGCCAGCAGCGACCCCACAGCACTCAATCAGCCCCAGCATTTT	CASSDPTALNQPQHF
-	TRBV27	TRBD1	TRBJ1-2	TGTGCCAGCAGTTTAGCGCAGGGGGCGCTTGGCTACACCTTC	CASSLAQGALGYTF
once	TRBV13	TRBD1	TRBJ2-2	TGTGCCAGCAGCCGCCGGACAGGCAATATTTTAAACTACCGGGGAGAGCTGTTTTTT	CASSRRTGNILNYRGELFF
-	TRBV10-3	TRBD2	TRBJ2-7	TGTGCCATCAGTAGCGGGACTAGCGGAGCCTACGAGCAGTACTTC	CAISSGTSGAYEQYF
-	TRBV28	TRBD1	TRBJ2-7	TGTGCCAGCAGTTTGCGACAGGGCTACGAGCAGTACTTC	CASSLRQGYEQYF
-	TRBV19	TRBD1	TRBJ1-2	TGTGCCAGTAGTATCCCCGGGACAGGGAATGGCTACACCTTC	CASSIPGTGNGYTF
-	TRBV6-6	TRBD2	TRBJ2-3	TGTGCCAGCAGCTTCAGTCGGGAGGTTGGCACAGATACGCAGTATTTT	CASSFSREVGTDTQYF
-	TRBV4-3	-	TRBJ2-5	TGCGCCAGCAGCCAAGGGGGGTCTCAAGAGACCCAGTACTTC	CASSQGGSQETQYF
-	TRBV19	TRBD1	TRBJ2-2	TGTGCCAGTAGTATGACGGGACAGGGGGCCGGGGAGCTGTTTTTT	CASSMTGQGAGELFF
few	TRBV5-6	TRBD1	TRBJ2-1	TGTGCCAGCAGCTCTCCGGGACAGGGGGCCTACAATGAGCAGTTCTTC	CASSSPGQGAYNEQFF
-	TRBV10-3	-	TRBJ2-7	TGTGCCATCAGCCCTTCCACCTACGAGCAGTACTTC	CAISPSTYEQYF
-	TRBV28	-	TRBJ1-4	TGTGCCAGCGGGGGGTCCAATGAAAAACTGTTTTTT	CASGGSNEKLFF
-	TRBV14	-	TRBJ2-7	TGTGCCAGCAGCCAAGATCAACTAGGGGCTCTCGAGCAGTACTTC	CASSQDQLGALEQYF
-	TRBV6-6	-	TRBJ2-1	TGTGCCAGCAGTTACTCTGAGTGGGGCTCCTACAATGAGCAGTTCTTC	CASSYSEWGSYNEQFF
-	TRBV6-5	-	TRBJ1-2	TGTGCCAGCCGACCCTCGAACTATGGCTACACCTTC	CASRPSNYGYTF
-	TRBV4-2	-	TRBJ2-1	TGTGCCAGCAGCCAAGTCATCGATGAGCAGTTCTTC	CASSQVIDEQFF
-	TRBV10-3	TRBD1	TRBJ2-1	TGTGCCATCAGTGAGTCGAAGGGGCAGGGGGCCCAACTCTCCTACAATGAGCAGTTCTTC	CAISESKGQGAQLSYNEQFF
-	TRBV28	-	TRBJ2-2	TGTGCCAGCTGGGACCGAAACACCGGGGAGCTGTTTTTT	CASWDRNTGELFF
-	TRBV7-6	-	TRBJ2-3	TGTGCCAGCAGCTTGCCCTTTGATACGCAGTATTTT	CASSLPFDTQYF
many	TRBV7-6	TRBD2	TRBJ2-7	TGTGCCAGCAGCCCAGGACTAGCGGGAGGCACCGAGCAGTACTTC	CASSPGLAGGTEQYF
-	TRBV5-6	-	TRBJ1-1	TGTGCCAGCAGCTTAGGAGTCAGTGAAGCTTTCTTT	CASSLGVSEAFF
many	TRBV7-9	TRBD1	TRBJ1-5	TGTGCCAGCAGCTTAACAGGGGGTAGTCTCAATCAGCCCCAGCATTTT	CASSLTGGSLNQPQHF
-	TRBV5-1	TRBD2	TRBJ2-4	TGCGCCAGCAGCCCGGAACTAGCGGGAGTTACCGGCATAGCCAAAAACATTCAGTACTTC	CASSPELAGVTGIAKNIQYF